The TCR beta chain described here comes from a study of tumor-infiltrating lymphocytes in primary liver carcinoma. Study background: Stage T1-T3 N0M0 tumors spanned about 4.2 to 11 cm. The study's findings and limits: Against blood, tumors held a significantly higher top-250-clone fraction (p = 0.039). Tumor region pairs outstripped tumor-adjacent and tumor-blood pairs in overlap.

Only one count was recorded for this clonotype. As yet, its antigen is unknown. A much more abundant neighbour one base away suggests this may be a read error. Germline assignment: CDR1 SQVTM and CDR2 ANQGSEA. V lost 6 bases to trimming and J lost 7 bases, with 7 bases between them. The CDR3 runs to 10 residues. cDNA specific to TCR beta was made from 500 ng of total RNA, with a constant-region primer employed for priming. Libraries of TCR beta came from three nested multiplex PCR rounds with slightly modified ARM-PCR. Researchers ran the first two PCR rounds for roughly 11 cycles each with TRBV1-TRBV30 forward primers and a C-beta reverse primer. TCRdb re-called the multiplex PCR reads through MiXCR, storing one row per CDR3 protein. The sample lists approximately 320,000 distinct CDR3 sequences, 50% to 60% occurring once. Blood RNA originated from unsorted whole blood, with germline DNA additionally extracted.

The sequence derives from a woman aged 30 to 39 with primary liver carcinoma and hepatitis B virus infection. Sequencing was performed on peripheral blood. The rearrangement uses TRBV29-1 and TRBJ2-1; D is uncertain. This CDR3 is CSVRRNEQFF. The CDR3 DNA reads as TGCAGCGTCCGTAGGAATGAGCAGTTCTTC.